This passage covers 32 T cell receptor beta chains from one sample sequenced in a study of blood T cell repertoires in COVID-19 (dated by TCRdb to 2020 to 2021). Library generation was performed with the immunoSEQ multiplex PCR assay. TCRdb took this table from immuneACCESS and kept in-frame rearrangements with V and J called. Such tables lack part of the clones; where checked against another copy, unresolved V genes explain under half of the gap, and the rest is unexplained. The sample table records fewer than 400,000 clones; about 85% of these occur just once. The ten most abundant clones make up 3% to 4% of the sample. The sample comprised peripheral blood. These receptors were collected from a woman younger than 35 with acute or convalescent COVID-19.

V is TRBV6-1 and J is TRBJ1-5; D unresolved. The CDR3 sequence is 14 residues long. Germline V gene data show CDR1 as MNHNS and CDR2 as SASEGT. Trimming removed 3 bases from V and 5 bases from J, with 11 bases in between. CDR3 sequence (DNA): TGTGCCAGCAGTGAGACCGACAAGCATCAGCCCCAGCATTTT. Residues: CASSETDKHQPQHF.

The chain uses TRBV18 and TRBJ1-2, with TRBD1 matching over 12 bases. With V trimmed by 0 bases and J by 8 bases, 4 bases remained unmatched. The CDR3 loop spans 15 amino acids. Germline lookup yields CDR1 KGHSH and CDR2 LQKENI. CDR3 in amino acids: CASSPPGQGARGYTF. CDR3 DNA sequence: TGTGCCAGCTCACCACCGGGACAGGGGGCGAGGGGCTACACCTTC.

This clone was counted between two and nine times. The rearrangement joins TRBV7-9 to TRBJ2-1, with D possibly TRBD2 on 6 matching bases. V lost 6 bases, J lost 7 bases, and 19 bases lay in between. The CDR3 is 15 residues long. Germline CDR1 SEHNR, CDR2 FQNEAQ (reference sequence). The CDR3 spells CASSFRDLRTNEQFF. CDR3 sequence (DNA): TGTGCCAGCAGTTTCCGGGACTTAAGAACTAATGAGCAGTTCTTC.

CDR3 coding DNA: TGTGCCAGCAGCTTAGGTTCAGCACAGGCTCCAGGTGAAAAACTGTTTTTT. This encodes CASSLGSAQAPGEKLFF. This chain uses TRBV7-8 with TRBJ1-4; perhaps TRBD1 as D (5 bases). V was clipped by 1 base and J by 7 bases, with 19 bases between them. The germline CDR1 and CDR2 sequences are SGHVS and FQNEAQ. This CDR3 is 17 amino acids long.

This clone occurred once. CDR3 DNA: TGTGCCAGCAGTGCCGGACAGGGTGCCAATCAGCCCCAGCATTTT. Its protein product is CASSAGQGANQPQHF. This chain joins TRBV7-8 and TRBJ1-5; 8 bases align to TRBD1. The germline V gene encodes CDR1 SGHVS and CDR2 FQNEAQ. The CDR3 has 15 residues. Trimming cost V 6 bases and J 3 bases; bases outside gene matches: 7.

The chain couples TRBV6-2 or TRBV6-3 to TRBJ2-2, with 13 positions matching TRBD2. Germline loops: CDR1 MNHEY, CDR2 SVGEGT. CDR3 length: 15 amino acids. The V and J ends lost 5 bases and 3 bases, in that order; junction bases with no gene match: 0. CDR3 protein: CASSGTSGDTGELFF. The CDR3 bases are TGTGCCAGCAGTGGGACTAGCGGGGACACCGGGGAGCTGTTTTTT.

The chain carries TRBV5-1 and TRBJ1-1, with 7 positions matching TRBD1. The CDR3 length is 15 residues. V was pared by 4 bases and J by 0 bases, with 6 bases of the junction left unmatched. Germline V gene data show CDR1 as SGHRS and CDR2 as YFSETQ. The CDR3 bases are TGCGCCAGCAGCGTGACCGGGACAGTGAACACTGAAGCTTTCTTT. This translates into CASSVTGTVNTEAFF.

This rearrangement joins TRBV20-1 to TRBJ2-7, with D perhaps TRBD2 (5 bases). The CDR3 loop spans 16 amino acids. The germline CDR1 and CDR2 sequences are DFQATT and SNEGSKA (reference sequence). Trimming removed 3 bases at V and 4 bases at J, with 22 bases between. CDR3 in DNA: TGCAGTGCTAGTGCGACCGGGAACCCGAGGACTTACGAGCAGTACTTC. As protein: CSASATGNPRTYEQYF.

The V and J genes are TRBV29-1 and TRBJ2-3, with TRBD2 as a possible D gene (6 bases). The CDR3 runs to 14 residues. V gave up 3 bases and J gave up 4 bases, with 14 bases separating them. Per germline, CDR1 SQVTM and CDR2 ANQGSEA. The CDR3 DNA sequence: TGCAGCGTTGACCGGGGGAACTGGGCAGATACGCAGTATTTT. Translating it yields CSVDRGNWADTQYF.

The chain couples TRBV7-9 to TRBJ1-3, with 7 bases matching TRBD1. From germline, CDR1 is SEHNR and CDR2 FQNEAQ (reference sequence). CDR3 length equals 13 residues. Trimming at V came to 5 bases and at J to 3 bases, leaving 1 base not matched to a gene. CDR3 DNA sequence: TGTGCCAGCAGCACAGGGGTTGGAAACACCATATATTTT. Its protein is CASSTGVGNTIYF.

The J gene is TRBJ1-5, the V gene TRBV19; TRBD1 is a possible D gene (6 bases). Germline CDR1 LNHDA, CDR2 SQIVND (reference sequence). Trimming removed 5 bases at V and 2 bases at J, with 13 bases between. The CDR3 spans 15 residues. The CDR3 reads CASSDTGNGNQPQHF. CDR3 nucleotides: TGTGCCAGTAGTGACACAGGGAATGGCAATCAGCCCCAGCATTTT.

V and J are TRBV5-6 and TRBJ2-1; D unclear. V shed 0 bases and J shed 7 bases, with 11 bases lying between them. The V gene's germline CDR1 is SGHDT and CDR2 YYEEEE. CDR3 length equals 14 residues. The CDR3 loop reads CASSLAGGVNEQFF. Here the CDR3 DNA reads TGTGCCAGCAGCTTGGCCGGTGGAGTAAATGAGCAGTTCTTC.

The chain employs TRBV11-2 and TRBJ1-2; no clear D. Germline-derived CDR1 and CDR2 are SGHAT and FQNNGV. Deletions cut 1 base from V and 1 base from J, with 7 bases between. This CDR3 region has 14 residues. CDR3 region: CASSLGLSNYGYTF. The CDR3 coding sequence is TGTGCCAGCAGCTTAGGGTTGAGTAACTATGGCTACACCTTC.

This chain uses TRBV7-9 with TRBJ1-6, with D possibly being TRBD1 (6 bases). This CDR3 is 14 amino acids long. Trimming left V 1 base short and J 6 bases short, with 7 bases between. Looked up from germline, CDR1 is SEHNR and CDR2 is FQNEAQ (reference sequence). CDR3 bases: TGTGCCAGCAGCTTAGAACAGGGTAATTCACCCCTCCACTTT. It codes for CASSLEQGNSPLHF. Combining the CDR3 with reference TRBV7-9 and TRBJ1-6 gives the whole variable domain DTGVSQNPRHKITKRGQNVTFRCDPISEHNRLYWYRQTLGQGPEFLTYFQNEAQLEKSRLLSDRFSAERPKGSFSTLEIQRTEQGDSAMYLCASSLEQGNSPLHFGNGTRLTVT.

The gene calls are TRBV6-1 and TRBJ1-5; D is perhaps TRBD1 (5 bases). Germline V lookup: CDR1 MNHNS, CDR2 SASEGT. V lost 3 bases, J lost 8 bases, and 11 bases lay in between. The CDR3 is 13 amino acids. CDR3 nucleotides: TGTGCCAGCAGTGAGGAGGGGAGGGAGCCCCAGCATTTT. Amino acids: CASSEEGREPQHF.

The chain joins TRBV5-1 to TRBJ1-1; unclear D gene. CDR3 length: 14 amino acids. Trimming removed 0 bases from V and 2 bases from J, with 8 bases in between. The germline gives CDR1 SGHRS, CDR2 YFSETQ. The CDR3 bases are TGCGCCAGCAGCTTGGAACAGCCTAACACTGAAGCTTTCTTT. Translated, it gives CASSLEQPNTEAFF.

The CDR3 DNA is TGCGCCAGCAGCTTGGGGGAGACTCCAGACAATGAGCAGTTCTTC. It translates to CASSLGETPDNEQFF. The chain carries TRBV5-1 and TRBJ2-1, with a weak D call TRBD2 (5 bases). Germline V lookup: CDR1 SGHRS, CDR2 YFSETQ. CDR3 length equals 15 residues. Between the trimmed V and J ends, which lost 0 bases and 5 bases, there was a span of 12 bases. Using reference TRBV5-1 and TRBJ2-1 for the parts outside the CDR3, the full variable domain is KAGVTQTPRYLIKTRGQQVTLSCSPISGHRSVSWYQQTPGQGLQFLFEYFSETQRNKGNFPGRFSGRQFSNSRSEMNVSTLELGDSALYLCASSLGETPDNEQFFGPGTRLTVL.

The chain recombines TRBV10-2 with TRBJ2-7; 9 bases map to TRBD1. This CDR3 is 20 amino acids long. Germline trimming cut 2 bases from V and 3 bases from J; bases unmatched to any gene: 20. The germline V gene has CDR1 WSHSY and CDR2 SAAADI. The DNA of the CDR3 is TGCGCCAGCAGTGAGGTTCCCGGGACAGGGTTCGACGGAGGGCTCTACGAGCAGTACTTC. Translated, it gives CASSEVPGTGFDGGLYEQYF.

The chain links TRBV6-5 to TRBJ1-1; D is unclear. V dropped 4 bases and J dropped 1 base, with 4 bases sitting between them. Germline lookup yields CDR1 MNHEY and CDR2 SVGAGI. This CDR3 is built from 12 residues. The CDR3 nucleotides read TGTGCCAGCAGTTCGGGGAACACTGAAGCTTTCTTT. This gives the protein CASSSGNTEAFF.

Here the CDR3 reads CASSDETVYGPLHF. The CDR3 region has the DNA TGTGCCAGCAGTGACGAGACAGTTTATGGACCCCTCCACTTT. The rearrangement uses TRBV6-1 and TRBJ1-6; TRBD1 is a possible D gene (5 bases). Germline CDR1 and CDR2: MNHNS and SASEGT. V lost 3 bases and J lost 12, with 15 bases in between. The CDR3 is made up of 14 amino acids.

The genes are TRBV27 and TRBJ2-3, with TRBD2 matching 9 bases. After removal of 3 bases from V and 4 bases from J, the junction contained 8 bases not matched to a gene. CDR1 MNHEY and CDR2 SMNVEV come from the germline V gene (reference sequence). There are 16 residues in the CDR3. CDR3 DNA: TGTGCCAGCAGTTTCTTGTGGCGGGAGGGGTCAGATACGCAGTATTTT. It encodes CASSFLWREGSDTQYF.

The chain links TRBV19 to TRBJ2-1; D gene ambiguous. Deletions cut 3 bases from V and 2 bases from J, with 11 bases between. Germline CDR1 and CDR2: LNHDA and SQIVND (reference sequence). The CDR3 loop spans 15 amino acids. The CDR3 protein is CASSIPWQAYNEQFF. CDR3 DNA: TGTGCCAGTAGTATCCCCTGGCAGGCCTACAATGAGCAGTTCTTC.

The gene calls are TRBV24-1 and TRBJ1-4; TRBD1 might be the D (5 bases). CDR1 and CDR2 (germline): KGHDR, SFDVKD. The CDR3 totals 16 residues. Trimming shortened V by 9 bases and J by 0 bases, and 16 bases separated the two germline ends. The CDR3 DNA is TGTGCCACCCTCCTACCCGACAGAGCAACTAATGAAAAACTGTTTTTT. Protein product: CATLLPDRATNEKLFF.

The V call is TRBV5-4, the J call TRBJ2-7; perhaps TRBD2 as D (5 bases). Germline V lookup: CDR1 SGHNT, CDR2 YYREEE (reference sequence). The length of the CDR3 is 12 residues. V lost 0 bases and J lost 6, with 7 bases in between. CDR3 in DNA: TGTGCCAGCAGCTTGGATGAGGGCGAGCAGTACTTC. Translated, it gives CASSLDEGEQYF.

This clone was seen more than once but under ten times. CDR3 region: CASSFNNSPLHF. DNA for the CDR3: TGTGCCAGCAGCTTTAATAATTCACCCCTCCACTTT. The chain carries TRBV7-9 and TRBJ1-6, with D hard to call. There are 12 residues in the CDR3. The V gene lost 3 bases and the J gene lost 5 bases, with 2 bases spanning the gap. Germline CDR1 SEHNR, CDR2 FQNEAQ (reference sequence).

This clone occurred a few times. J is TRBJ1-1 and V is TRBV6-6; D remains unclear. Between the trimmed V and J ends, which lost 2 bases and 4 bases, there was a span of 14 bases. The germline gives CDR1 MNHNY, CDR2 SVGAGI (reference sequence). This CDR3 has 15 residues. CDR3: CASSYQSPEITEAFF. CDR3 sequence (DNA): TGTGCCAGCAGTTACCAGTCCCCAGAAATCACTGAAGCTTTCTTT.

The rearrangement uses TRBV5-4 and TRBJ2-3, with 7 bases that match TRBD2. The J segment lost 1 base and the V segment lost 4 bases, leaving 9 bases of the junction unmatched. CDR1 is SGHNT and CDR2 is YYREEE in the germline V gene (reference sequence). The CDR3 is made up of 16 amino acids. CDR3 nucleotides: TGTGCCAGCAGCGCCCCTCCCGCGGGGGGCACAGATACGCAGTATTTT. Its translation is CASSAPPAGGTDTQYF. Supplemented by reference TRBV5-4 and TRBJ2-3, the full variable domain reads ETGVTQSPTHLIKTRGQQVTLRCSSQSGHNTVSWYQQALGQGPQFIFQYYREEENGRGNFPPRFSGLQFPNYSSELNVNALELDDSALYLCASSAPPAGGTDTQYFGPGTRLTVL.

V gene TRBV6-5 combines with J gene TRBJ2-5; D unresolved. V was clipped by 3 bases and J by 3 bases, with 14 bases between them. There are 15 residues in the CDR3. CDR1 and CDR2 from the germline V gene are MNHEY and SVGAGI. The CDR3 DNA follows: TGTGCCAGCAGTTATTCGGAATCGAGGAAAGAGACCCAGTACTTC. Protein sequence: CASSYSESRKETQYF.

The CDR3 DNA sequence: TGTGCCAGTAGTTCACCCGGGACAGTGGGACAGCCCCAGCATTTT. Translating it yields CASSSPGTVGQPQHF. The chain joins TRBV19 to TRBJ1-5; 7 bases match TRBD1. There are 15 residues in the CDR3. After removal of 5 bases from V and 7 bases from J, the junction contained 11 bases not matched to a gene. CDR1 is LNHDA and CDR2 is SQIVND in the germline V gene (reference sequence).

The rearrangement links TRBV2 to TRBJ2-7, with TRBD1 as a possible D gene (7 bases). Germline V gene lookup returns CDR1 SNHLY and CDR2 FYNNEI. There are 16 residues in the CDR3. V was pared by 7 bases and J by 0 bases, with 19 bases between. CDR3 nucleotides: TGTGCCAGCAAAGGGGCAGGAGGGGGCGCCTCCTACGAGCAGTACTTC. This encodes CASKGAGGGASYEQYF.

This clone was counted a few times. This chain joins TRBV27 and TRBJ2-7; maybe TRBD1 (8 bases). From germline, CDR1 is MNHEY and CDR2 SMNVEV (reference sequence). This CDR3 is built from 14 residues. Trimming removed 5 bases from V and 4 bases from J, with 15 bases in between. CDR3 sequence: CASSPNRGGYEQYF. The CDR3 coding sequence is TGTGCCAGCAGTCCCAACAGGGGGGGTTACGAGCAGTACTTC.

The V call is TRBV28, the J call TRBJ1-2; 9 nucleotides line up with TRBD1. Germline CDR1 MDHEN, CDR2 SYDVKM. The CDR3 consists of 15 residues. V shed 6 bases and J 4 bases; nucleotides not matched to a gene: 9. CDR3 coding DNA: TGTGCCAGCAGGCCCCCCGGGACAGGGATCTATGGCTACACCTTC. This translates into CASRPPGTGIYGYTF.